Sequencing of this TCR beta chain was carried out in a study of shared clonotypes between healthy human individuals. Across the whole study: CD4 naive cells filled three plates per donor, CD4 memory three, CD8 naive two and CD8 memory one.

Findings and caveats of the study: Sampling involved blood alone; tissue repertoires likely differ.

V was cut by 0 bases and J by 0 bases, with 9 bases left in between. Looked up from germline, CDR1 is MNHNS and CDR2 is SASEGT. This CDR3 has 16 residues. A note on this clone: Its antigen is still unknown.

The genomic DNA of each subset was split evenly across several immunoSEQ plates. The authors' processing: As immunoSEQ supplied junction-only sequences (without quality scores), filtering differed. Only in-frame clones appear in the TCRdb table, and some are missing; sequencing was by immunoSEQ multiplex PCR. The DNA was the basis for D and trimming; V, J and clone size are from that table. The table has 780,000 or so clones, roughly 72% seen once. Sequenced: memory CD4+ T cells sorted from blood. Sample subset: CD45RA-negative fraction. The origin of this receptor is a woman in her twenties or thirties in good health. This chain uses TRBV6-1 with TRBJ1-5, with D maybe TRBD1 (5 bases). Here the CDR3 reads CASSEALQVSNQPQHF. The DNA of the CDR3 is TGTGCCAGCAGTGAAGCGCTACAGGTTAGCAATCAGCCCCAGCATTTT.